This T cell receptor (beta chain) comes out of a study of regulatory T cells in long-lasting Graves disease. Time point here: newly diagnosed GD, antithyroid drugs for less than 3 months. PBMC RNA served as the TCR library source. Staff drew around 10 milliliters of peripheral blood into EDTA tubes. This clonotype was detected many times. Combining iRepertoire HTBI primers with Arm-PCR of CDR3 regions, the authors built TCR beta libraries. TCRdb re-called the multiplex PCR reads with MiXCR, one entry per CDR3 protein. This table holds about 330,000 distinct CDR3 sequences, 15% to 20% found once. The sample also formed part of further work on T cells in Graves' hyperthyroidism and ophthalmopathy. As reported in that work: The study used the HTBI primer set for a first-round RT-PCR of the TCR CDR3. Most thyroid clonotypes expanded above 0.001 appeared in blood too.

The clonotype originates from a woman aged 18-29 years with Graves disease. The material was peripheral blood mononuclear cells (PBMCs), obtained at new diagnosis, from a patient treated with antithyroid drugs.

CDR3 protein: CASSEARGLRMDTEAFF. Written as DNA, the CDR3 is TGTGCCAGCAGTGAAGCACGGGGGCTTCGGATGGACACTGAAGCTTTCTTT. The chain has TRBV6-1 and TRBJ1-1, with a weak D call TRBD1 (6 bases). The CDR3 extends over 17 amino acids. CDR1 is MNHNS and CDR2 is SASEGT in the germline V gene. V was cut by 0 bases and J by 3 bases, with 17 bases left in between.